This T cell receptor beta chain comes out of a study of T cells after yellow fever vaccination. TCRdb processed the 5' RACE reads anew with MiXCR; each CDR3 protein has one entry. The sample records about 85,000 distinct CDR3 sequences, 13% being singletons. The J segment lost 7 bases and the V segment lost 0 bases, leaving 9 bases of the junction unmatched. The CDR3 runs to 17 residues. Germline V CDR1 and CDR2: SGHVS, FNYEAQ. The source was CD8+ T cells not binding an NS4B(214-222) dextramer, sorted from PBMCs, collected roughly 23 days after the first yellow fever vaccination. This receptor was obtained from a man aged 18 to 30 who received the YFV17D yellow fever vaccine. This chain uses TRBV7-6 with TRBJ2-1; TRBD2 aligns across 10 bases. The CDR3 is CASSLATGAGGWNEQFF. The CDR3 DNA sequence: TGTGCCAGCAGCTTAGCGACGGGAGCGGGGGGGTGGAATGAGCAGTTCTTC.